Listed below are T cell receptor beta chains from one sample, sequenced in a study of blood T cell repertoires in COVID-19. Using immunoSEQ multiplex PCR, the repertoire was profiled, and TCRdb retains in-frame clones only, with some absent. The profile shows some 290,000 clones, nearly 90% of them singletons. Sequenced: peripheral blood. The receptors shown here come from a woman aged 40 to 50 with COVID-19, enrolled during active disease. Both conserved end residues are part of each CDR3. Each record gives: CDR3 length, J gene, clone size, D gene, V gene, CDR3 protein, CDR3 DNA. A D gene is named only where the DNA matches it firmly. Rows may omit the clone size; those that give it use once, few, many or a size class.

len: 16; j_gene: TRBJ2-6; abundance: -; d_gene: -; v_gene: TRBV6-2/TRBV6-3; CDR3aa: CASSYNPRAGANVLTF; CDR3nt: TGTGCCAGCAGTTACAATCCCAGGGCTGGGGCCAACGTCCTGACTTTC
len: 13; j_gene: TRBJ1-2; abundance: -; d_gene: -; v_gene: TRBV19; CDR3aa: CASSIDRSYGYTF; CDR3nt: TGTGCCAGTAGTATCGACAGGTCATATGGCTACACCTTC
len: 14; j_gene: TRBJ2-5; abundance: -; d_gene: TRBD1; v_gene: TRBV30; CDR3aa: CAWSVLQGRETQYF; CDR3nt: TGTGCCTGGAGTGTACTACAGGGGCGGGAGACCCAGTACTTC
len: 14; j_gene: TRBJ2-1; abundance: -; d_gene: -; v_gene: TRBV6-5; CDR3aa: CASTIYSSYNEQFF; CDR3nt: TGTGCCAGCACCATTTATAGCTCCTACAATGAGCAGTTCTTC
len: 16; j_gene: TRBJ2-1; abundance: -; d_gene: TRBD2; v_gene: TRBV10-3; CDR3aa: CAITDAGTSGSYEQFF; CDR3nt: TGTGCCATCACAGACGCAGGGACTAGCGGGAGCTATGAGCAGTTCTTC
len: 13; j_gene: TRBJ1-1; abundance: -; d_gene: -; v_gene: TRBV6-5; CDR3aa: CASNAGVSPEAFF; CDR3nt: TGTGCCAGCAACGCAGGGGTCAGCCCTGAAGCTTTCTTT
len: 14; j_gene: TRBJ1-3; abundance: -; d_gene: -; v_gene: TRBV29-1; CDR3aa: CSVRGLASGNTIYF; CDR3nt: TGCAGCGTTCGGGGTTTAGCATCTGGAAACACCATATATTTT
len: 14; j_gene: TRBJ1-2; abundance: -; d_gene: -; v_gene: TRBV9; CDR3aa: CASSPRGTEYGYTF; CDR3nt: TGTGCCAGCAGCCCGAGGGGGACGGAGTATGGCTACACCTTC
len: 18; j_gene: TRBJ1-2; abundance: once; d_gene: -; v_gene: TRBV7-2; CDR3aa: CASSGGADPGEVNYGYTF; CDR3nt: TGTGCCAGCAGCGGCGGGGCGGACCCCGGGGAAGTCAACTATGGCTACACCTTC
len: 14; j_gene: TRBJ1-5; abundance: once; d_gene: TRBD1; v_gene: TRBV7-2; CDR3aa: CASARDRVNQPQHF; CDR3nt: TGTGCCAGCGCCCGTGACAGGGTTAATCAGCCCCAGCATTTT
len: 16; j_gene: TRBJ2-1; abundance: -; d_gene: -; v_gene: TRBV9; CDR3aa: CASSVAWGGRGNEQFF; CDR3nt: TGTGCCAGCAGCGTAGCTTGGGGGGGCAGAGGGAATGAGCAGTTCTTC
len: 14; j_gene: TRBJ1-6; abundance: -; d_gene: -; v_gene: TRBV13; CDR3aa: CASTLRGSNSPLHF; CDR3nt: TGTGCCAGCACCTTAAGGGGATCTAATTCACCCCTCCACTTT
len: 16; j_gene: TRBJ1-1; abundance: -; d_gene: TRBD1; v_gene: TRBV15; CDR3aa: CATSRDKGAGYTEAFF; CDR3nt: TGTGCCACCAGCAGAGATAAGGGGGCCGGCTACACTGAAGCTTTCTTT
len: 19; j_gene: TRBJ2-2; abundance: -; d_gene: TRBD2; v_gene: TRBV7-6; CDR3aa: CASSLRLAGRGSNTGELFF; CDR3nt: TGTGCCAGCAGCTTACGACTAGCGGGCCGGGGCTCGAACACCGGGGAGCTGTTTTTT
len: 19; j_gene: TRBJ2-3; abundance: -; d_gene: -; v_gene: TRBV24-1; CDR3aa: CATSDPRPDPQANTDTQYF; CDR3nt: TGTGCCACCAGTGACCCCCGACCCGACCCGCAGGCCAACACAGATACGCAGTATTTT
len: 14; j_gene: TRBJ2-3; abundance: -; d_gene: -; v_gene: TRBV6-1; CDR3aa: CASSEAGRTDTQYF; CDR3nt: TGTGCCAGCAGTGAAGCGGGCCGAACAGATACGCAGTATTTT